This T cell receptor beta chain was documented in a study of cytomegalovirus exposure and HLA in healthy donors. V was cut by 4 bases and J by 0 bases, with 8 bases left in between. The CDR3 totals 15 residues. Per the germline V gene, CDR1 is SGDLS and CDR2 is YYNGEE. The primer mix had 60 Vbeta and 13 Jbeta primers. Here immunoSEQ multiplex PCR was the method, and the copy in TCRdb shows in-frame clones only, minus some. The table includes roughly 96,000 clones, roughly 79% detected once. The rearrangement uses TRBV9 and TRBJ1-6; D ambiguous. Sequencing was done on a sample of PBMCs. This clonotype was sampled from a female donor in good health and CMV-seropositive. The CDR3 DNA is TGTGCCAGCAGCCGTACGAGCTCCTATAATTCACCCCTCCACTTT. As protein: CASSRTSSYNSPLHF.